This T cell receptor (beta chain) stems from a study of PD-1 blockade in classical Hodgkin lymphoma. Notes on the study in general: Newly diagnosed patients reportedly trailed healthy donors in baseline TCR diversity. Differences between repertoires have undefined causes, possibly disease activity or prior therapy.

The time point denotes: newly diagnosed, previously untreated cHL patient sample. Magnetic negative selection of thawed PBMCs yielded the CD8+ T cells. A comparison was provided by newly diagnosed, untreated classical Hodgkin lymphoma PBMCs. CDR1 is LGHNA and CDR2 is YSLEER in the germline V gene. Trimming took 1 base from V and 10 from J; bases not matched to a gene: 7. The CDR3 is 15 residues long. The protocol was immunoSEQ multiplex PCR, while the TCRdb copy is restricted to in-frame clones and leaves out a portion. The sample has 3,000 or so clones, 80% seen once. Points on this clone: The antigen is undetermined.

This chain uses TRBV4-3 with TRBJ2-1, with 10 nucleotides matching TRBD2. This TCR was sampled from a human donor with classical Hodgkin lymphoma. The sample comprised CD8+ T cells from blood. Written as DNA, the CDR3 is TGCGCCAGCAGCCAAGCCCTAGCGGGAGTATGGGAGCAGTTCTTC. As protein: CASSQALAGVWEQFF.